This entry concerns a single T cell receptor (beta chain). Its antigen remains undetermined. Base qualities are not provided; no much larger clone lies one nucleotide away. A FACSAria II was used to sort memory CD4+ T cells, defined as single viable CD3+CD4+CD8-CD45RO+ cells. CMV serostatus was assessed using a Roche Elecsys assay, by which serum IgG against CMV pp150, pp28, p38 and p52 was detected. After thawing, total CD4+ T cells were enriched by positive selection with CD4 magnetic microbeads. The samples came from a different study that was designed specifically to examine the CD4+ T cell memory repertoire. Peripheral blood mononuclear cells were isolated and cryopreserved according to standard operating procedures, and serum was stored at -80 degrees C. The staining used CD3-PerCP (BW264/56), CD4-APC (RPA-T4), CD45RO-PE (UCHT1) and CD8-Pacific Orange (3B5) antibodies, and Sytox blue was used to exclude non-viable cells.

The data originate from a study of memory CD4+ T cells and cytomegalovirus serostatus (dated by TCRdb to between 2018 and 2020). Broadly, across the study: The cohort included around 35 healthy adults from Belgium, of whom 9 were CMV seropositive and some 24 were CMV seronegative. CD4+ memory TCRbeta repertoires of a Belgian cohort with known cytomegalovirus serostatus were sequenced in order to replicate a published TCR-based CMV serostatus classifier. Findings and caveats that apply to the study as a whole: Results were interpreted as suggesting that the CMV-associated TCR signature is largely present in the CD4+ memory repertoire. On the Belgian cohort, the classifier based on the original framework reached a median bootstrapped AUC of approximately 0.95, with a 95% CI of 0.76-1.00. Among the 150 to 200 previously reported CMV-associated TCRbeta sequences, 67 showed up in the CD4+ memory repertoires, with each one found in between one and five individuals. Unlike the original study, which covered naive and memory CD4+ and CD8+ populations, the Belgian study sequenced only CD4+CD45RO+ memory cells. CMV serostatus prediction reached a median bootstrapped AUC of about 0.95 with the original framework and about 0.91 with a US-trained random forest.

The CDR3 contains 15 residues, cysteine and phenylalanine counted. The DNA shown is the 45-base CDR3, in frame from base 1. CDR1 and CDR2, looked up from the germline V gene (reference sequence), are LNHNV and YYDKDF. Trimming removed 1 base from V and 0 bases from J; the gene matches leave 2 bases unexplained. The Quick-DNA Microprep Kit was used to extract genomic DNA from the sorted cells. Amplification of TCRbeta DNA was done with the immunoSEQ hsTCRbeta kit, following the protocol from the manufacturer. An Illumina MiSeq instrument was used to sequence the TCRbeta libraries. The original methods were these. Once out-of-frame sequences had been removed, a few million distinct TCRbeta sequences were left, which works out to an average of roughly 72,000 per individual. Two values were used to score each individual: the count of fewer than 200 previously reported CMV-associated TCRbeta sequences and the total count of productive distinct TCRbeta sequences. A beta-binomial model was reimplemented in Python, and scikit-learn random forests with default parameters were trained on data from the US cohort. Classifier performance on the Belgian cohort was reported as the median AUC with percentile confidence intervals calculated over 10,000 bootstrap iterations. In its TCRdb copy, this immuneACCESS table keeps in-frame sequences only and misses some clones. Where compared with another copy, unresolved V genes explain less than half of these, and the others have no known cause. That table is the source of V, J and clone size, and D and trimming were worked out from the DNA. This sample lists 75,000 to 90,000 clones; about 85% were detected once. Roughly 0.79% of the sample is in the top ten clones.

The TCR comes from an adult in good health and CMV-seronegative. Sequencing was performed on memory CD4+ T cells from blood. The chain couples TRBV15 to TRBJ1-1, with 7 bases aligning to TRBD1. This receptor has the CDR3 CATSRAGGLNTEAFF. The DNA is as follows: TGTGCCACCAGCAGAGCAGGGGGGTTGAACACTGAAGCTTTCTTT.